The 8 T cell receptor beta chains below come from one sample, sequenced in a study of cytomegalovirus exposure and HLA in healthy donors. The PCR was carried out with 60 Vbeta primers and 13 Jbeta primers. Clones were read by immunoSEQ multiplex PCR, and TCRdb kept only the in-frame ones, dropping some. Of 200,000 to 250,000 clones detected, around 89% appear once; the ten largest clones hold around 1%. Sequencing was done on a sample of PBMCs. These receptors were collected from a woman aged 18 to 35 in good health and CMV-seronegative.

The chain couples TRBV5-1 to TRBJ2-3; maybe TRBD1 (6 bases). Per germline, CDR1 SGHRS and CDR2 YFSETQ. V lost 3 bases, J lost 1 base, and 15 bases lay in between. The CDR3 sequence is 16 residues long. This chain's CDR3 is CASSSAGDLGTDTQYF. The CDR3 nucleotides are TGCGCCAGCAGCTCGGCAGGGGATCTGGGCACAGATACGCAGTATTTT.

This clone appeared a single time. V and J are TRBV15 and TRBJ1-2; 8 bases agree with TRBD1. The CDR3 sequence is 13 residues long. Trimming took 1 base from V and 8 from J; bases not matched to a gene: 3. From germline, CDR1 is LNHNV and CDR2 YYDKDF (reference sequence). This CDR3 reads CATSRAGGEGYTF. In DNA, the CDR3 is TGTGCCACCAGCAGAGCAGGGGGCGAAGGCTACACCTTC. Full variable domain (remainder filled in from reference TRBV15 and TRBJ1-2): DAMVIQNPRYQVTQFGKPVTLSCSQTLNHNVMYWYQQKSSQAPKLLFHYYDKDFNNEADTPDNFQSRRPNTSFCFLDIRSPGLGDTAMYLCATSRAGGEGYTFGSGTRLTVV.

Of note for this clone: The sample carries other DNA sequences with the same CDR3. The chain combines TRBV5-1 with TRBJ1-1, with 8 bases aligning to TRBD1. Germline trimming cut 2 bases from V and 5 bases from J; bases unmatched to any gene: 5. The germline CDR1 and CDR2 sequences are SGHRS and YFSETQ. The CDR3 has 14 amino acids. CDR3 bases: TGCGCCAGCAGCTTAGATGGACAGGGAACTGAAGCTTTCTTT. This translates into CASSLDGQGTEAFF.

In nucleotides, the CDR3 is TGTGCCAGCAGTGTAGTAGAAGAGACCCAGTACTTC. As protein: CASSVVEETQYF. The chain couples TRBV2 to TRBJ2-5; D remains ambiguous. The CDR3 sequence is 12 residues long. Trimming shortened V by 4 bases and J by 3 bases, and 6 bases separated the two germline ends. The V gene's germline CDR1 is SNHLY and CDR2 FYNNEI. Complete variable domain (other parts from reference TRBV2 and TRBJ2-5): EPEVTQTPSHQVTQMGQEVILRCVPISNHLYFYWYRQILGQKVEFLVSFYNNEISEKSEIFDDQFSVERPDGSNFTLKIRSTKLEDSAMYFCASSVVEETQYFGPGTRLLVL.

The CDR3 loop reads CSADQGYEQYF. CDR3 DNA sequence: TGCAGTGCGGATCAGGGATACGAGCAGTACTTC. This chain uses TRBV20-1 with TRBJ2-7; D possibly corresponds to TRBD1 (5 bases). The CDR3 contains 11 residues. Trimming pared 6 bases from V and 4 bases from J, leaving 10 bases between. Germline V lookup: CDR1 DFQATT, CDR2 SNEGSKA (reference sequence).

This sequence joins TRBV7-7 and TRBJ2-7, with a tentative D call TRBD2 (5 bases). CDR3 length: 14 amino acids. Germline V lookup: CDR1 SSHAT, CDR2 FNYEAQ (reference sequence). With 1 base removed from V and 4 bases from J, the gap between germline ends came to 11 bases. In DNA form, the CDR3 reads TGTGCCAGCAGCTTAGTGGGTCGGGATTACGAGCAGTACTTC. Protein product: CASSLVGRDYEQYF. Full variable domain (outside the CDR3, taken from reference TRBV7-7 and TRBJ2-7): GAGVSQSPRYKVTKRGQDVTLRCDPISSHATLYWYQQALGQGPEFLTYFNYEAQPDKSGLPSDRFSAERPEGSISTLTIQRTEQRDSAMYRCASSLVGRDYEQYFGPGTRLTVT.

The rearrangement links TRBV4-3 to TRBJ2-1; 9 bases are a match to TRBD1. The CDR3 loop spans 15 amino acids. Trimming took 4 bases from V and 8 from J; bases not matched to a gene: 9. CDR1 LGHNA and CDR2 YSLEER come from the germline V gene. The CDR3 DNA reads TGCGCCAGCAGCCCTACGGGACAGGGTATATATGAGCAGTTCTTC. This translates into CASSPTGQGIYEQFF.

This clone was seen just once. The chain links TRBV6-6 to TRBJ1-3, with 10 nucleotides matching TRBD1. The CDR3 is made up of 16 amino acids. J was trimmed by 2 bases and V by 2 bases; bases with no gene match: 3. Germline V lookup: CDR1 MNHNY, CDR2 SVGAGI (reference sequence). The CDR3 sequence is CASSYGGTGAGNTIYF. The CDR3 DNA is TGTGCCAGCAGTTACGGGGGGACAGGGGCTGGAAACACCATATATTTT.